These 17 T cell receptor beta chains were sequenced from one sample in a study of OX40 agonist ivuxolimab in advanced cancers. The assay was immunoSEQ multiplex PCR, and TCRdb's table has in-frame clones only and misses some. The sample has more than 50,000 clones; roughly nine tenths are singletons. The sequencing here drew on CD4+ or CD8+ T cells sorted from blood, taken in a trial of the OX40 agonist ivuxolimab. The receptors shown here come from an adult with an advanced solid tumor such as melanoma, head and neck, liver or kidney cancer.

In nucleotides, the CDR3 is TGTGCCAGCAGCCGGGACATTACCTCTGGAAACACCATATATTTT. Protein sequence: CASSRDITSGNTIYF. The chain recombines TRBV5-5 with TRBJ1-3; D possibly corresponds to TRBD1 (6 bases). This CDR3 spans 15 amino acids. CDR1 SGHKS and CDR2 YYEKEE come from the germline V gene (reference sequence). Between the trimmed V and J ends, which lost 4 bases and 0 bases, there was a span of 11 bases. Looking up the rest from reference TRBV5-5 and TRBJ1-3 gives the full variable domain: DAGVTQSPTHLIKTRGQQVTLRCSPISGHKSVSWYQQVLGQGPQFIFQYYEKEERGRGNFPDRFSARQFPNYSSELNVNALLLGDSALYLCASSRDITSGNTIYFGEGSWLTVV.

This rearrangement joins TRBV27 to TRBJ2-6; D ambiguous. The CDR3 length is 15 residues. The germline V and J ends were trimmed by 5 bases and 0 bases, with 8 bases remaining between them. In germline, CDR1 is MNHEY, CDR2 SMNVEV (reference sequence). CDR3 nucleotide sequence: TGTGCCAGCAGTCCCCAGCTCTCTGGGGCCAACGTCCTGACTTTC. Translation gives CASSPQLSGANVLTF.

J is TRBJ2-7 and V is TRBV13, with 11 bases that match TRBD2. Germline CDR1 is PRHDT and CDR2 is FYEKMQ (reference sequence). V dropped 5 bases and J dropped 2; count of bases not matched to a gene: 5. The CDR3 spans 15 residues. The CDR3 DNA is TGTGCCAGCAGCACCTCGACTAGCGGGGCCTACGAGCAGTACTTC. Translating gives CASSTSTSGAYEQYF. The whole variable domain, remainder taken from reference TRBV13 and TRBJ2-7, is AAGVIQSPRHLIKEKRETATLKCYPIPRHDTVYWYQQGPGQDPQFLISFYEKMQSDKGSIPDRFSAQQFSDYHSELNMSSLELGDSALYFCASSTSTSGAYEQYFGPGTRLTVT.

The V and J genes are TRBV19 and TRBJ2-1; unclear D gene. The germline V and J ends were trimmed by 0 bases and 7 bases, with 13 bases remaining between them. The length of the CDR3 is 15 residues. Germline CDR1 is LNHDA and CDR2 is SQIVND (reference sequence). This chain's CDR3 is CASSIDLWGLNEQFF. The DNA for the CDR3 is TGTGCCAGTAGTATAGATCTATGGGGTTTGAATGAGCAGTTCTTC. Full variable domain (outside the CDR3, taken from reference TRBV19 and TRBJ2-1): DGGITQSPKYLFRKEGQNVTLSCEQNLNHDAMYWYRQDPGQGLRLIYYSQIVNDFQKGDIAEGYSVSREKKESFPLTVTSAQKNPTAFYLCASSIDLWGLNEQFFGPGTRLTVL.

As to this clone: A junction boundary mismatches the germline segment, possibly from a read error. The chain has TRBV7-7 and TRBJ2-7; 9 bases align to TRBD1. The germline gives CDR1 SSHAT, CDR2 FNYEAQ (reference sequence). The CDR3 totals 15 residues. CDR3 loop: CASSPGQGPSYEQYF. Here the CDR3 DNA reads TGTGCTAGCAGCCCCGGACAGGGGCCCTCCTACGAGCAGTACTTC.

The V call is TRBV5-6, the J call TRBJ2-7; unclear D gene. V was shortened by 5 bases and J by 6 bases, with 12 bases between the two germline ends. There are 12 residues in the CDR3. CDR1 is SGHDT and CDR2 is YYEEEE in the germline V gene. The DNA for the CDR3 is TGTGCCAGCAGGGTCCCTGGCGGCGAGCAGTACTTC. This translates into CASRVPGGEQYF.

This clone was observed a few times. This chain uses TRBV4-2 with TRBJ2-3; a possible D gene is TRBD1 (7 bases). Germline-derived CDR1 and CDR2 are LGHNA and YNFKEQ. Between the trimmed V and J ends, which lost 5 bases and 0 bases, there was a span of 15 bases. CDR3 size: 16 residues. This CDR3 is CASSSNQGGSTDTQYF. The CDR3 region has the DNA TGTGCCAGCAGCTCCAACCAGGGGGGTAGCACAGATACGCAGTATTTT.

The genes are TRBV19 and TRBJ1-5; no reliable D call. CDR3 length: 20 residues. Germline V lookup: CDR1 LNHDA, CDR2 SQIVND (reference sequence). Trimming cost V 5 bases and J 8 bases, with 34 bases left between them. DNA of the CDR3: TGTGCCAGTAGTTATTCGACGTTCGACCCCCGTAAGGGTTATTTCGAGCCCCAGCATTTT. This encodes CASSYSTFDPRKGYFEPQHF.

CDR3 DNA: TGTGCCAGCAGCCTGCTGCTAGCGGGGGGTAACACCGGGGAGCTGTTTTTT. It yields the protein CASSLLLAGGNTGELFF. V is TRBV7-6 and J is TRBJ2-2, with 11 positions matching TRBD2. V was pared by 5 bases and J by 2 bases, with 7 bases of the junction left unmatched. Looked up from germline, CDR1 is SGHVS and CDR2 is FNYEAQ. The CDR3 is 17 residues long.

The rearrangement links TRBV2 to TRBJ2-1; D gene unclear. The germline V gene has CDR1 SNHLY and CDR2 FYNNEI. The CDR3 spans 13 residues. The CDR3 protein is CVKRKGSYNEQFF. The DNA of the CDR3 is TGTGTCAAAAGGAAGGGCTCCTACAATGAGCAGTTCTTC. The full variable domain, its missing parts supplied by reference TRBV2 and TRBJ2-1, is EPEVTQTPSHQVTQMGQEVILRCVPISNHLYFYWYRQILGQKVEFLVSFYNNEISEKSEIFDDQFSVERPDGSNFTLKIRSTKLEDSAMYFCVKRKGSYNEQFFGPGTRLTVL.

This clone came up many times. V and J are TRBV11-2 and TRBJ1-2, with 7 bases fitting TRBD1. Germline assignment: CDR1 SGHAT and CDR2 FQNNGV. The CDR3 contains 13 residues. After removal of 5 bases from V and 11 bases from J, the junction contained 11 bases not matched to a gene. CDR3 DNA sequence: TGTGCCAGCAGCGCCGGACAGGCAGCGGGTTACACCTTC. Translated: CASSAGQAAGYTF.

The chain uses TRBV6-1 and TRBJ1-2; possible D gene TRBD1, 6 bases. Germline-derived CDR1 and CDR2 are MNHNS and SASEGT. CDR3 length: 16 amino acids. V lost 1 base and J lost 6, with 18 bases in between. This CDR3 reads CASSEEVRTDFHGYTF. CDR3 in DNA: TGTGCCAGCAGTGAAGAAGTGCGGACAGATTTTCATGGCTACACCTTC.

The V call is TRBV7-9, the J call TRBJ1-1, with D unclear. The CDR3 totals 13 residues. V was trimmed by 3 bases and J by 2 bases, leaving 7 bases between them. CDR1 is SEHNR and CDR2 is FQNEAQ in the germline V gene (reference sequence). The CDR3 DNA reads as TGTGCCAGCAGCTTCGGCCTAAACACTGAAGCTTTCTTT. It translates to CASSFGLNTEAFF.

The rearrangement joins TRBV28 to TRBJ2-1; no clear D gene. The germline CDR1 and CDR2 sequences are MDHEN and SYDVKM. The CDR3 runs to 15 residues. V shed 2 bases and J shed 3 bases, with 11 bases lying between them. The CDR3 spells CASSLHQAGYNEQFF. CDR3 nucleotide sequence: TGTGCCAGCAGTTTACATCAGGCAGGCTACAATGAGCAGTTCTTC.

The chain carries TRBV11-2 and TRBJ2-5; tentative D call: TRBD2 (6 bases). V lost 3 bases and J lost 5, with 13 bases in between. In germline, CDR1 is SGHAT, CDR2 FQNNGV. The CDR3 contains 14 residues. CDR3 coding DNA: TGTGCCAGCAGCTTCGGCGGGGCGAGGGAGACCCAGTACTTC. Its translation is CASSFGGARETQYF. The complete variable domain, with remaining parts taken from reference TRBV11-2 and TRBJ2-5, reads EAGVAQSPRYKIIEKRQSVAFWCNPISGHATLYWYQQILGQGPKLLIQFQNNGVVDDSQLPKDRFSAERLKGVDSTLKIQPAKLEDSAVYLCASSFGGARETQYFGPGTRLLVL.

The chain links TRBV5-5 to TRBJ1-6, with 7 bases lining up with TRBD1. The CDR3 consists of 17 residues. With 3 bases clipped from V and 2 bases from J, the junction kept 8 bases outside the gene matches. Germline CDR1 and CDR2: SGHKS and YYEKEE (reference sequence). The CDR3 DNA follows: TGTGCCAGCAGCTCCGCCGGACAGGCTCCCTATAATTCACCCCTCCACTTT. Translating gives CASSSAGQAPYNSPLHF.

The chain joins TRBV27 to TRBJ1-2, with D unresolved. CDR1 and CDR2 (germline): MNHEY, SMNVEV (reference sequence). V was shortened by 7 bases and J by 8 bases, with 14 bases between the two germline ends. There are 12 residues in the CDR3. CDR3 in amino acids: CASMSDGRGYTF. In DNA, the CDR3 is TGTGCCAGCATGTCCGACGGGCGCGGCTACACCTTC.